This TCR beta chain emerged from a study of technical replicates of blood from four donors. Produced via immunoSEQ multiplex PCR; TCRdb's table is partial and in-frame only. The data contain approximately 14,000 clones, 70% to 80% of them singletons. This clone was seen a handful of times. The germline V and J ends were trimmed by 8 bases and 7 bases, with 11 bases remaining between them. The CDR3 runs to 11 residues. The germline V gene encodes CDR1 MNHEY and CDR2 SMNVEV (reference sequence). V and J are TRBV27 and TRBJ1-1; maybe TRBD1 (5 bases). The receptor was derived from a human donor in good health. Specimen: PBMCs. The CDR3 is CASRQFGEAFF. The CDR3 bases are TGTGCCAGCCGACAGTTTGGTGAAGCTTTCTTT.